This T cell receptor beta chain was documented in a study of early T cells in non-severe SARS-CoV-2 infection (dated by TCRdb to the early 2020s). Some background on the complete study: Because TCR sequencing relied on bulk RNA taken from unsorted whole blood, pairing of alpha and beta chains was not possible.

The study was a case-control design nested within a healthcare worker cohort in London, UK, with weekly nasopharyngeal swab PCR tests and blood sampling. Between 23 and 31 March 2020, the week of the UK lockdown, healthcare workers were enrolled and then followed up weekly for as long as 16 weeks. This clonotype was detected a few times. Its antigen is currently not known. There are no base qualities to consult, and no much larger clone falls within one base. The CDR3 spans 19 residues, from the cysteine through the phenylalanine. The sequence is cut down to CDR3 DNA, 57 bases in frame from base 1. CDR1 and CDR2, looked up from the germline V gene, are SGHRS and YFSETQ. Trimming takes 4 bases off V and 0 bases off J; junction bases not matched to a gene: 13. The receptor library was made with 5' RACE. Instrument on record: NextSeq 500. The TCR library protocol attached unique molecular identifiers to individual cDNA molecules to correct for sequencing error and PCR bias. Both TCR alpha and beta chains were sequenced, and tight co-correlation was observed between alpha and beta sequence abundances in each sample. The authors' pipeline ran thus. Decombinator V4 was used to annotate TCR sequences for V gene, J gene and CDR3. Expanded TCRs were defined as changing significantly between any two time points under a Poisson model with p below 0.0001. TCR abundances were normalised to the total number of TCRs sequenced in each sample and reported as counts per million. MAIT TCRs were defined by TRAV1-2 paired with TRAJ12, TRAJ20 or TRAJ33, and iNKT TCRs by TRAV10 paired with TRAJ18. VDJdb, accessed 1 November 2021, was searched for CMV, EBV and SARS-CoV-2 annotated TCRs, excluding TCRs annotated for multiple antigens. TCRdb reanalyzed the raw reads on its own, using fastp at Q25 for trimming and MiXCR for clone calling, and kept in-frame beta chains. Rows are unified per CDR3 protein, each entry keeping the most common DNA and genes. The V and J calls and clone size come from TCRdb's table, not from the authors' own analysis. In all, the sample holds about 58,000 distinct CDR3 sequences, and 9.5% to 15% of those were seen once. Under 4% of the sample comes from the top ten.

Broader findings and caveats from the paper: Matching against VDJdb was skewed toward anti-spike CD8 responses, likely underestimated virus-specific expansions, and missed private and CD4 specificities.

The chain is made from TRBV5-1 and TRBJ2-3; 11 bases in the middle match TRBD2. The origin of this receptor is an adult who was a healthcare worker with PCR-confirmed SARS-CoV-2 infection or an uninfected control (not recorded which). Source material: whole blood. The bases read TGCGCCAGCAGCGTATACACCGGGACTAGCGGCCTCAGCACAGATACGCAGTATTTT. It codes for CASSVYTGTSGLSTDTQYF.